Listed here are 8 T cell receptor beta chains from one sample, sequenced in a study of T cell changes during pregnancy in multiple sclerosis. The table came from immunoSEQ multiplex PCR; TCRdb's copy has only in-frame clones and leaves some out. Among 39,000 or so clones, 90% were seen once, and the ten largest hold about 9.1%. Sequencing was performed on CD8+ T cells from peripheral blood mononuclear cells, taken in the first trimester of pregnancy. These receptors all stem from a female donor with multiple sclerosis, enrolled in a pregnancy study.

The CDR3 is CASGQRQAEGYTF. CDR3 coding DNA: TGTGCTAGTGGTCAGAGACAGGCGGAGGGCTACACCTTC. This chain uses TRBV12-5 with TRBJ1-2; perhaps TRBD1 as D (6 bases). From germline, CDR1 is LGHNT and CDR2 FRNRAP. The V end lost 5 bases, the J end lost 8 bases, and 15 bases lay between the germline ends. This CDR3 region has 13 residues.

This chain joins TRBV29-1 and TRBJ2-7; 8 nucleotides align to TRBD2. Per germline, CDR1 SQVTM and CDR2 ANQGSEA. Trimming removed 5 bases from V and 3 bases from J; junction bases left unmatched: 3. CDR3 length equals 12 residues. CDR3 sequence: CSVRREGYEQYF. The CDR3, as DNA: TGCAGCGTTAGACGGGAGGGCTACGAGCAGTACTTC.

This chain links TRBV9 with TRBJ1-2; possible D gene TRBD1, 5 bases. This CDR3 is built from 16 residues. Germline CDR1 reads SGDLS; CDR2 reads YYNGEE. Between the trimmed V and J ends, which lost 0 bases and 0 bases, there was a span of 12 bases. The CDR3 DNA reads TGTGCCAGCAGCGTAGTCGAAGGGACTTCTAACTATGGCTACACCTTC. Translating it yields CASSVVEGTSNYGYTF.

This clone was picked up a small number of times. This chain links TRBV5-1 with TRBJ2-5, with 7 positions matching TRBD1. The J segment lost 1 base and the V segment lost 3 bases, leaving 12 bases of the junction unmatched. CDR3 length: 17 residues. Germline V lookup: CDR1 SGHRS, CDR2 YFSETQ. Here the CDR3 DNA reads TGCGCCAGCAGCTGGCCGGGGACAGACCTCCTCCAAGAGACCCAGTACTTC. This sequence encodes CASSWPGTDLLQETQYF.

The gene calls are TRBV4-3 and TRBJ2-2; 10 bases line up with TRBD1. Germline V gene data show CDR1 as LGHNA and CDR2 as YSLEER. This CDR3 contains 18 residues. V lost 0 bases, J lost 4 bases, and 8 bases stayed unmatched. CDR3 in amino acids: CASSQDGLGQGTTGELFF. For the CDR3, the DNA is TGCGCCAGCAGCCAAGATGGGCTGGGACAGGGGACCACCGGGGAGCTGTTTTTT.

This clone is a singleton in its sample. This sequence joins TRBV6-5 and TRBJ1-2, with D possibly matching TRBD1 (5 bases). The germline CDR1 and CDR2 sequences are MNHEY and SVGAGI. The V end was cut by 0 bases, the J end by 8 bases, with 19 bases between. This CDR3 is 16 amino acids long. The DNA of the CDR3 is TGTGCCAGCAGTTACTCTAGGGGAGGGCTAACGGGAGGCTACACCTTC. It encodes CASSYSRGGLTGGYTF.

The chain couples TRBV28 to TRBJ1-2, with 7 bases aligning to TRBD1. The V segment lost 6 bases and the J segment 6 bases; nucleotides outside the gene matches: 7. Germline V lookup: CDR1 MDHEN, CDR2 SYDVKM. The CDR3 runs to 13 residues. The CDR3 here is CASRNRGLDGYTF. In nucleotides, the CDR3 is TGTGCCAGCAGAAACAGGGGACTCGATGGCTACACCTTC.

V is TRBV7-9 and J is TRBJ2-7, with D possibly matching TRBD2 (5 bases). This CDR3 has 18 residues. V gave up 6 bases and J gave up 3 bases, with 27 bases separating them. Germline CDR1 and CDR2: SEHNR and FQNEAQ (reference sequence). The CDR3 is CASSQTRERHFFVYEQYF. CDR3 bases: TGTGCCAGCAGTCAGACACGGGAAAGGCATTTTTTCGTCTACGAGCAGTACTTC.